This passage covers 13 T cell receptor beta chains from one sample sequenced in a study of cytomegalovirus exposure and HLA in healthy donors. In the PCR, 60 Vbeta and 13 Jbeta primers were used. Repertoires were generated with immunoSEQ multiplex PCR, while TCRdb's copy carries only in-frame clones and drops some. The data show 100,000 to 150,000 clones, with about four fifths seen just once and more than 7% held by the top ten. Material: PBMCs. All receptors derive from a woman aged 45-65 years in good health and CMV-seropositive.

The chain carries TRBV11-2 and TRBJ2-1; 7 bases align to TRBD2. V was clipped by 5 bases and J by 0 bases; unmatched bases: 7. This CDR3 contains 16 residues. CDR1 and CDR2 (germline): SGHAT, FQNNGV. Here the CDR3 reads CASSGGGSSSYNEQFF. CDR3 coding DNA: TGTGCCAGCAGCGGTGGCGGGAGCAGCTCCTACAATGAGCAGTTCTTC.

The DNA for the CDR3 is TGTGCCAGCAGCATTCTTTTAGCGGGGGGCACAGATACGCAGTATTTT. This sequence encodes CASSILLAGGTDTQYF. This chain connects TRBV13 to TRBJ2-3; TRBD2 aligns across 9 bases. CDR1 is PRHDT and CDR2 is FYEKMQ in the germline V gene (reference sequence). The CDR3 is 16 amino acids. The V gene end was trimmed by 5 bases and the J gene end by 1 base; junction bases not matched to a gene: 7.

J is TRBJ1-5 and V is TRBV15; D may be TRBD1 (5 bases). Germline CDR1 LNHNV, CDR2 YYDKDF (reference sequence). V lost 9 bases, J lost 4 bases, and 19 bases lay in between. The CDR3 consists of 15 residues. The CDR3 DNA reads TGTGCCACTTCGGCGGGACTGGGGTTGAATCAGCCCCAGCATTTT. Protein product: CATSAGLGLNQPQHF. The full variable domain, with the rest looked up from reference TRBV15 and TRBJ1-5, is DAMVIQNPRYQVTQFGKPVTLSCSQTLNHNVMYWYQQKSSQAPKLLFHYYDKDFNNEADTPDNFQSRRPNTSFCFLDIRSPGLGDTAMYLCATSAGLGLNQPQHFGDGTRLSIL.

This chain links TRBV30 with TRBJ1-4, with D tentatively TRBD1 (5 bases). Germline CDR1 and CDR2: GTSNPN and SVGIG (reference sequence). There are 14 residues in the CDR3. V lost 0 bases to trimming and J lost 8 bases, with 13 bases between them. The CDR3, as DNA: TGTGCCTGGAGTGTACTGGGTACAGGCGAAAAACTGTTTTTT. Protein: CAWSVLGTGEKLFF.

This rearrangement joins TRBV29-1 to TRBJ2-1, with 8 bases identical to TRBD2. The CDR3 is 14 amino acids. The germline V gene has CDR1 SQVTM and CDR2 ANQGSEA. After removal of 7 bases from V and 5 bases from J, the junction contained 10 bases not matched to a gene. CDR3 region: CSAYGGAFDNEQFF. CDR3 bases: TGCAGCGCCTACGGGGGGGCCTTTGACAATGAGCAGTTCTTC.

In this sample, this clone turned up a few times. The chain couples TRBV2 to TRBJ2-3, with 9 bases fitting TRBD1. With V trimmed by 4 bases and J by 1 base, 3 bases remained unmatched. The CDR3 is 15 amino acids. Per germline, CDR1 SNHLY and CDR2 FYNNEI. Here the CDR3 reads CASSGWTGGTDTQYF. The CDR3 nucleotides read TGTGCCAGCAGTGGGTGGACAGGGGGCACAGATACGCAGTATTTT. The full variable domain, with the rest looked up from reference TRBV2 and TRBJ2-3, is EPEVTQTPSHQVTQMGQEVILRCVPISNHLYFYWYRQILGQKVEFLVSFYNNEISEKSEIFDDQFSVERPDGSNFTLKIRSTKLEDSAMYFCASSGWTGGTDTQYFGPGTRLTVL.

This clone was seen once. The chain carries TRBV5-1 and TRBJ1-6, with D unclear. V lost 0 bases to trimming and J lost 6 bases, with 4 bases between them. From germline, CDR1 is SGHRS and CDR2 YFSETQ. This CDR3 contains 13 residues. Here the CDR3 DNA reads TGCGCCAGCAGCTTGGTCGGTAATTCACCCCTCCACTTT. Its translation: CASSLVGNSPLHF.

The V and J genes are TRBV29-1 and TRBJ1-3; 7 bases map to TRBD1. The ends lost 8 bases at V and 4 bases at J; junction bases unmatched: 11. The CDR3 is 14 amino acids. CDR1 and CDR2 from the germline V gene are SQVTM and ANQGSEA. CDR3 sequence (DNA): TGCAGCATCTCGCACCGGGACAGAGGAAACACCATATATTTT. Amino acid sequence: CSISHRDRGNTIYF.

The CDR3 DNA reads as TGTGCCAGCAGAAGGACAGGGGGCACAGATACGCAGTATTTT. Translating gives CASRRTGGTDTQYF. This rearrangement joins TRBV6-6 to TRBJ2-3; 9 nucleotides agree with TRBD1. The germline V gene has CDR1 MNHNY and CDR2 SVGAGI (reference sequence). Trimming at V came to 6 bases and at J to 1 base, leaving 2 bases not matched to a gene. The CDR3 totals 14 residues.

This clone was detected only once. This chain links TRBV4-3 with TRBJ1-1; TRBD1 might be the D (6 bases). Trimming removed 1 base at V and 6 bases at J, with 12 bases between. This CDR3 has 14 amino acids. Germline CDR1 is LGHNA and CDR2 is YSLEER. This chain's CDR3 is CASSQVRGLAEAFF. The CDR3 DNA sequence: TGCGCCAGCAGCCAAGTAAGGGGGTTGGCTGAAGCTTTCTTT.

V usage is TRBV5-1 and J usage is TRBJ1-3, with D possibly TRBD1 on 6 matching bases. V was clipped by 4 bases and J by 0 bases, with 11 bases between them. In germline, CDR1 is SGHRS, CDR2 YFSETQ. The CDR3 length is 15 residues. CDR3 sequence reads: CASSEQGHSGNTIYF. Written as DNA, the CDR3 is TGCGCCAGCAGCGAACAGGGTCACTCTGGAAACACCATATATTTT.

The rearrangement links TRBV9 to TRBJ1-1; D remains unclear. Trimming stripped 0 bases from V and 0 bases from J, with 9 bases between. The CDR3 runs to 15 residues. The V gene's germline CDR1 is SGDLS and CDR2 YYNGEE. Written as DNA, the CDR3 is TGTGCCAGCAGCGTAGTACAGACCATGAACACTGAAGCTTTCTTT. Its protein is CASSVVQTMNTEAFF.

CDR3 nucleotide sequence: TGTGCCAGCAGCCTTAGTGTCAACTATGGCTACACCTTC. Residues: CASSLSVNYGYTF. The V gene is TRBV27, the J gene TRBJ1-2; D is undetermined. In germline, CDR1 is MNHEY, CDR2 SMNVEV (reference sequence). The V end lost 6 bases, the J end lost 2 bases, and 10 bases lay between the germline ends. This CDR3 spans 13 amino acids.